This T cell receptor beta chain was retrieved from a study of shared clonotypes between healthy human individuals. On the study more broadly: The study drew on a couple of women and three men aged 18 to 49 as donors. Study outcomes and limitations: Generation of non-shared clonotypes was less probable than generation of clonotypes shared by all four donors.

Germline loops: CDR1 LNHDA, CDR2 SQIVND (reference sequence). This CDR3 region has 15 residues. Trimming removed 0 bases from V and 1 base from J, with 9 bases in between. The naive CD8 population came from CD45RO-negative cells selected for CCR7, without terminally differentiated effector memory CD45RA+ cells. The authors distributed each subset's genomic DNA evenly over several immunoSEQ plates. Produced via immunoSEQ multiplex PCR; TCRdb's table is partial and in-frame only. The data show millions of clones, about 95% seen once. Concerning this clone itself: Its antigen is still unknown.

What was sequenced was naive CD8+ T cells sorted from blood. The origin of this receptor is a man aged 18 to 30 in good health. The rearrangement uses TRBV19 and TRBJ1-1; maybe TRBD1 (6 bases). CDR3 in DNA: TGTGCCAGTAGTATAGAGGGGACAAGGAACACTGAAGCTTTCTTT. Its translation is CASSIEGTRNTEAFF. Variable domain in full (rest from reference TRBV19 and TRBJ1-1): DGGITQSPKYLFRKEGQNVTLSCEQNLNHDAMYWYRQDPGQGLRLIYYSQIVNDFQKGDIAEGYSVSREKKESFPLTVTSAQKNPTAFYLCASSIEGTRNTEAFFGQGTRLTVV.